These 19 T cell receptor beta chains originate from one sample sequenced in a study of shared clonotypes between healthy human individuals. The data were produced by immunoSEQ multiplex PCR, yet TCRdb's version contains in-frame clones alone and is incomplete. The table records roughly 2.4 million clones, almost 96% of them present only once. The sample comprised naive CD4+ T cells sorted from blood. This sample's subset: CD45RA+ positively selected. The receptors were gathered from a man aged 18 to 29 in good health.

This clone occurred once. The chain uses TRBV9 and TRBJ2-2; possibly TRBD1 for D (5 bases). V lost 0 bases, J lost 7 bases, and 10 bases lay in between. Germline V lookup: CDR1 SGDLS, CDR2 YYNGEE. CDR3 length: 14 residues. The CDR3 sequence: CASSVVATGGELFF. DNA of the CDR3: TGTGCCAGCAGCGTAGTGGCTACAGGCGGGGAGCTGTTTTTT.

V and J are TRBV28 and TRBJ2-2; D gene unclear. This CDR3 is 12 amino acids long. V dropped 3 bases and J dropped 8 bases, with 7 bases sitting between them. Per germline, CDR1 MDHEN and CDR2 SYDVKM. The CDR3 DNA reads TGTGCCAGCAGTTTTCGAACGGGGGAGCTGTTTTTT. Its translation is CASSFRTGELFF. Full variable domain (rest looked up from reference TRBV28 and TRBJ2-2): DVKVTQSSRYLVKRTGEKVFLECVQDMDHENMFWYRQDPGLGLRLIYFSYDVKMKEKGDIPEGYSVSREKKERFSLILESASTNQTSMYLCASSFRTGELFFGEGSRLTVL.

This clone came up once. V gene TRBV6-6 combines with J gene TRBJ2-7; 11 bases are a match to TRBD1. The CDR3 is made up of 15 amino acids. Trimming took 7 bases from V and 6 from J; bases not matched to a gene: 11. Germline lookup yields CDR1 MNHNY and CDR2 SVGAGI (reference sequence). CDR3 protein: CASNGQGAGIGEQYF. CDR3 coding DNA: TGTGCCAGCAACGGACAGGGGGCGGGAATAGGCGAGCAGTACTTC.

A word on this clone: This sample also contains other DNA sequences that code for the same CDR3. The chain uses TRBV10-3 and TRBJ2-2; D not resolved. Trimming pared 7 bases from V and 0 bases from J, leaving 0 bases between. This CDR3 region has 11 residues. Per the germline V gene, CDR1 is ENHRY and CDR2 is SYGVKD. The CDR3 bases are TGTGCCATCACGAACACCGGGGAGCTGTTTTTT. It yields the protein CAITNTGELFF.

The V gene is TRBV9, the J gene TRBJ1-6; 9 bases are shared with TRBD1. Germline V gene data show CDR1 as SGDLS and CDR2 as YYNGEE. This CDR3 spans 14 amino acids. J gave up 6 bases and V 10 bases, and 8 bases lay outside the gene matches. The CDR3 nucleotides are TGTGCCTCAACAGGGGGCTCAAGTAATTCACCCCTCCACTTT. Translation gives CASTGGSSNSPLHF.

The genes are TRBV10-3 and TRBJ2-5; D call uncertain. The CDR3 spans 10 residues. The V and J ends lost 9 bases and 3 bases respectively, with 5 bases between them. Germline V gene lookup returns CDR1 ENHRY and CDR2 SYGVKD. CDR3 nucleotide sequence: TGTGCCATGCAAGAAGAGACCCAGTACTTC. Translating gives CAMQEETQYF.

The V and J genes are TRBV9 and TRBJ1-3; D is undetermined. The CDR3 extends over 14 amino acids. Trimming cost V 0 bases and J 3 bases, with 7 bases left between them. The germline CDR1 and CDR2 sequences are SGDLS and YYNGEE. The CDR3, as DNA: TGTGCCAGCAGCGTAGATATTGGTGGAAACACCATATATTTT. This translates into CASSVDIGGNTIYF.

The V gene is TRBV25-1, the J gene TRBJ2-5, with D unresolved. V was shortened by 4 bases and J by 5 bases, with 8 bases between the two germline ends. Germline V gene sequence: CDR1 MGHDK, CDR2 SYGVNS. There are 12 residues in the CDR3. The CDR3 loop is CASSASTETQYF. The CDR3 nucleotides read TGTGCCAGCAGTGCCTCAACGGAGACCCAGTACTTC.

This clone has only one observation. The chain combines TRBV19 with TRBJ1-4, with a tentative D call TRBD1 (5 bases). The CDR3 loop spans 17 amino acids. The V gene lost 3 bases and the J gene lost 4 bases, with 18 bases spanning the gap. Germline V gene lookup returns CDR1 LNHDA and CDR2 SQIVND (reference sequence). The CDR3 here is CASSISTGGGLNEKLFF. The DNA for the CDR3 is TGTGCCAGTAGTATCAGTACGGGCGGGGGACTTAATGAAAAACTGTTTTTT.

About this clone: Within the sample, other DNA sequences also encode this same CDR3. The chain has TRBV9 and TRBJ1-5; a possible D gene is TRBD1 (5 bases). The CDR3 spans 15 residues. The V and J ends lost 0 bases and 4 bases respectively, with 11 bases between them. Germline lookup yields CDR1 SGDLS and CDR2 YYNGEE. The CDR3 nucleotides read TGTGCCAGCAGCGTAGGCGACAGTTCGAATCAGCCCCAGCATTTT. Translation: CASSVGDSSNQPQHF.

V gene TRBV4-1 combines with J gene TRBJ1-4; unclear D gene. Between the trimmed V and J ends, which lost 0 bases and 7 bases, there was a span of 12 bases. The CDR3 spans 15 residues. Germline lookup yields CDR1 MGHRA and CDR2 YSYEKL. In DNA form, the CDR3 reads TGCGCCAGCAGCCAAGAGACGTACGGAGGTGAAAAACTGTTTTTT. Translating it yields CASSQETYGGEKLFF.

The rearrangement links TRBV11-2 to TRBJ2-7; no reliable D call. CDR3 length equals 16 residues. Germline CDR1 SGHAT, CDR2 FQNNGV. The ends were cut back, 1 base at V and 0 bases at J, with 13 bases in the middle. CDR3 nucleotide sequence: TGTGCCAGCAGCTTAGCTTCGACACCCGGCTCCTACGAGCAGTACTTC. Translating gives CASSLASTPGSYEQYF. The variable domain in full, completed from reference TRBV11-2 and TRBJ2-7, reads EAGVAQSPRYKIIEKRQSVAFWCNPISGHATLYWYQQILGQGPKLLIQFQNNGVVDDSQLPKDRFSAERLKGVDSTLKIQPAKLEDSAVYLCASSLASTPGSYEQYFGPGTRLTVT.

V usage is TRBV18 and J usage is TRBJ2-3, with 10 nucleotides matching TRBD1. V was pared by 4 bases and J by 0 bases, with 4 bases of the junction left unmatched. The CDR3 contains 16 residues. Germline V gene data show CDR1 as KGHSH and CDR2 as LQKENI. CDR3 DNA sequence: TGTGCCAGCTCACGACAGGGGGCGGTCAGCACAGATACGCAGTATTTT. Translating gives CASSRQGAVSTDTQYF.

J is TRBJ2-2 and V is TRBV5-1; D ambiguous. V shed 1 base and J shed 1 base, with 5 bases lying between them. This CDR3 is built from 14 residues. Germline V gene data show CDR1 as SGHRS and CDR2 as YFSETQ. The CDR3 region is CASSLTENTGELFF. CDR3 DNA sequence: TGCGCCAGCAGCTTGACCGAGAACACCGGGGAGCTGTTTTTT.

This sequence joins TRBV5-6 and TRBJ2-7; 8 positions agree with TRBD2. This CDR3 spans 15 amino acids. J gave up 2 bases and V 4 bases, and 8 bases lay outside the gene matches. Germline-derived CDR1 and CDR2 are SGHDT and YYEEEE. The DNA of the CDR3 is TGTGCCAGCAGCGGAACGGGACTAGATGCCTACGAGCAGTACTTC. Its translation is CASSGTGLDAYEQYF.

This clone was found once. This chain links TRBV9 with TRBJ1-1; D is ambiguous. Germline CDR1 reads SGDLS; CDR2 reads YYNGEE. Trimming shortened V by 5 bases and J by 3 bases, and 11 bases separated the two germline ends. There are 13 residues in the CDR3. The CDR3 here is CASSVTQYTEAFF. The CDR3 DNA sequence: TGTGCCAGCAGTGTAACACAGTACACTGAAGCTTTCTTT.

The chain has TRBV30 and TRBJ2-2, with a weak D call TRBD1 (6 bases). V shed 1 base and J shed 8 bases, with 11 bases lying between them. CDR1 is GTSNPN and CDR2 is SVGIG in the germline V gene (reference sequence). The CDR3 is 13 amino acids. The CDR3 sequence: CAWSGRGLGELFF. Written as DNA, the CDR3 is TGTGCCTGGAGTGGTAGGGGGTTAGGGGAGCTGTTTTTT.

The V and J genes are TRBV7-2 and TRBJ2-4; 8 bases fit TRBD1. The germline V gene has CDR1 SGHTA and CDR2 FQGNSA. With 5 bases clipped from V and 1 base from J, the junction kept 1 base outside the gene matches. CDR3 length: 14 residues. In nucleotides, the CDR3 is TGTGCCAGCAGCCGACAGGGGGCCAAAAACATTCAGTACTTC. This translates into CASSRQGAKNIQYF. Filled out from reference TRBV7-2 and TRBJ2-4, the complete variable domain reads GAGVSQSPSNKVTEKGKDVELRCDPISGHTALYWYRQSLGQGLEFLIYFQGNSAPDKSGLPSDRFSAERTGGSVSTLTIQRTQQEDSAVYLCASSRQGAKNIQYFGAGTRLSVL.

The DNA of the CDR3 is TGCGCCAGCAGCTCTTTTACAGGGACTCCCTACGAGCAGTACTTC. Translated, it gives CASSSFTGTPYEQYF. The J gene is TRBJ2-7, the V gene TRBV5-1; D is possibly TRBD1 or TRBD2 (6 bases each). The ends were cut back, 3 bases at V and 2 bases at J, with 15 bases in the middle. CDR1 and CDR2 (germline): SGHRS, YFSETQ. CDR3 length: 15 amino acids. The full variable domain, completed using reference TRBV5-1 and TRBJ2-7, is KAGVTQTPRYLIKTRGQQVTLSCSPISGHRSVSWYQQTPGQGLQFLFEYFSETQRNKGNFPGRFSGRQFSNSRSEMNVSTLELGDSALYLCASSSFTGTPYEQYFGPGTRLTVT.